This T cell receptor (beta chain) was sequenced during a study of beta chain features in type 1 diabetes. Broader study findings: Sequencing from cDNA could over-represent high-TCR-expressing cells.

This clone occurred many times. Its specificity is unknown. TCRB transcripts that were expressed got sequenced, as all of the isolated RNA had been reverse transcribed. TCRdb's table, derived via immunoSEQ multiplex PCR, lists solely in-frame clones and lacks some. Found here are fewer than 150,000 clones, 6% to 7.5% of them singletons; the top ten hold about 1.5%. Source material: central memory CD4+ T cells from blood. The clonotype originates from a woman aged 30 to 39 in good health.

CDR3 loop: CASSFRTANTEAFF. In DNA form, the CDR3 reads TGTGCCAGCAGCTTCCGGACAGCCAACACTGAAGCTTTCTTT. The V call is TRBV7-3, the J call TRBJ1-1; D perhaps matches TRBD1 (6 bases). Deletions cut 3 bases from V and 2 bases from J, with 10 bases between. The CDR3 runs 14 residues. Germline CDR1 reads SGHTA; CDR2 reads FQGTGA.